These 20 T cell receptor beta chains were all obtained from the same sample, sequenced in a study of cytomegalovirus exposure and HLA in healthy donors. Repertoires were generated with immunoSEQ multiplex PCR, while TCRdb's copy carries only in-frame clones and drops some. The table lists about 300,000 clones, roughly 90% of them singletons. Sequenced sample: PBMCs. The receptors shown here come from a woman aged 18 to 35 in good health and CMV-seronegative.

The chain is built from TRBV6-6 and TRBJ1-2; 8 nucleotides align to TRBD1. Germline V lookup: CDR1 MNHNY, CDR2 SVGAGI (reference sequence). The CDR3 length is 12 residues. Losses at the gene ends were 8 bases for V and 6 bases for J; bases not matched to a gene: 5. CDR3 sequence: CASGQGAHGYTF. CDR3 coding DNA: TGTGCCAGCGGTCAGGGGGCTCATGGCTACACCTTC.

The chain has TRBV7-8 and TRBJ1-2; 10 bases are shared with TRBD1. The CDR3 runs 17 residues. Unmatched junction bases numbered 14, after V lost 6 bases and J lost 4 bases. Germline-derived CDR1 and CDR2 are SGHVS and FQNEAQ. CDR3 DNA: TGTGCCAGCAGTCATACCATTGACAGGGGGCAGATCTATGGCTACACCTTC. Translating gives CASSHTIDRGQIYGYTF.

The chain has TRBV30 and TRBJ1-2; D gene unclear. With 3 bases removed from V and 8 bases from J, the gap between germline ends came to 13 bases. Per germline, CDR1 GTSNPN and CDR2 SVGIG (reference sequence). This CDR3 spans 12 amino acids. In DNA, the CDR3 is TGTGCCTGGAGGGCCACAAGTATCGGCTACACCTTC. Amino acid sequence: CAWRATSIGYTF.

The J gene is TRBJ2-7, the V gene TRBV7-3, with 8 bases lining up with TRBD2. CDR3 length: 15 amino acids. The V segment lost 0 bases and the J segment 2 bases; nucleotides outside the gene matches: 3. Germline V gives CDR1 SGHTA, CDR2 FQGTGA. The CDR3 is CASSLTGLVPYEQYF. As DNA, the CDR3 is TGTGCCAGCAGCTTAACGGGACTAGTTCCCTACGAGCAGTACTTC.

V gene TRBV19 combines with J gene TRBJ1-5; D is unclear. The V and J ends lost 5 bases and 2 bases respectively, with 10 bases between them. The germline CDR1 and CDR2 sequences are LNHDA and SQIVND (reference sequence). This CDR3 is built from 14 residues. CDR3 sequence: CASSFPGGNQPQHF. The CDR3 nucleotides read TGTGCCAGTAGTTTCCCTGGAGGCAATCAGCCCCAGCATTTT.

V usage is TRBV9 and J usage is TRBJ1-1; 8 bases line up with TRBD1. Unmatched junction bases numbered 6, after V lost 4 bases and J lost 4 bases. Germline loops: CDR1 SGDLS, CDR2 YYNGEE. The CDR3 length is 14 residues. CDR3 DNA sequence: TGTGCCAGCAGCTCGCAGGGGGCCAGCACTGAAGCTTTCTTT. Translation gives CASSSQGASTEAFF.

The chain couples TRBV6-4 to TRBJ1-2, with D possibly matching TRBD1 (6 bases). V gave up 6 bases and J gave up 0 bases, with 8 bases separating them. Germline-derived CDR1 and CDR2 are MRHNA and SNTAGT. The CDR3 sequence is 13 residues long. The CDR3: CASRQGANYGYTF. The CDR3 region has the DNA TGTGCCAGCAGACAGGGAGCTAACTATGGCTACACCTTC.

The chain has TRBV25-1 and TRBJ2-3, with 7 bases that match TRBD1. This CDR3 has 14 residues. Trimming removed 0 bases from V and 6 bases from J; junction bases left unmatched: 3. The V gene's germline CDR1 is MGHDK and CDR2 SYGVNS. CDR3 amino acids: CASSEYKGADTQYF. The CDR3 coding sequence is TGTGCCAGCAGTGAATATAAGGGGGCGGATACGCAGTATTTT.

The V gene is TRBV28, the J gene TRBJ1-5; D remains unclear. V dropped 2 bases and J dropped 6 bases, with 11 bases sitting between them. The CDR3 loop spans 14 amino acids. CDR1 MDHEN and CDR2 SYDVKM come from the germline V gene. For the CDR3, the DNA is TGTGCCAGCAGTTTAACCGGGGTCGCTCAGCCCCAGCATTTT. Translating gives CASSLTGVAQPQHF. The whole variable domain, filled in from reference TRBV28 and TRBJ1-5, reads DVKVTQSSRYLVKRTGEKVFLECVQDMDHENMFWYRQDPGLGLRLIYFSYDVKMKEKGDIPEGYSVSREKKERFSLILESASTNQTSMYLCASSLTGVAQPQHFGDGTRLSIL.

This clone occurred a few times. V gene TRBV18 combines with J gene TRBJ1-5; 7 bases agree with TRBD1. The germline V gene encodes CDR1 KGHSH and CDR2 LQKENI. Unmatched junction bases numbered 5, after V lost 2 bases and J lost 4 bases. This CDR3 region has 15 residues. The CDR3 coding sequence is TGTGCCAGCTCACCAAAAGACAGGGTTAATCAGCCCCAGCATTTT. As protein: CASSPKDRVNQPQHF.

The rearrangement joins TRBV11-2 to TRBJ2-1, with 11 bases that match TRBD2. There are 15 residues in the CDR3. Looked up from germline, CDR1 is SGHAT and CDR2 is FQNNGV. V trimming: 3 bases; J trimming: 7 bases; junction bases outside the gene matches: 5. The CDR3 spells CASSFSGRVGNEQFF. The CDR3 coding sequence is TGTGCCAGCAGCTTTAGCGGGAGGGTCGGGAATGAGCAGTTCTTC.

V gene TRBV27 combines with J gene TRBJ1-5; D may be TRBD1 (6 bases). The CDR3 sequence is 17 residues long. The V gene's germline CDR1 is MNHEY and CDR2 SMNVEV (reference sequence). Trimming removed 5 bases from V and 0 bases from J, with 17 bases in between. CDR3 protein: CASSRLQGAYSNQPQHF. CDR3 bases: TGTGCCAGCAGTCGCTTACAGGGCGCCTATAGCAATCAGCCCCAGCATTTT.

This chain connects TRBV5-1 to TRBJ2-7, with TRBD2 matching over 7 bases. This CDR3 region has 19 residues. With 4 bases clipped from V and 1 base from J, the junction kept 20 bases outside the gene matches. Looked up from germline, CDR1 is SGHRS and CDR2 is YFSETQ. The CDR3 region has the DNA TGCGCCAGCAGCCTTGGAAGGGGCCCCCCCGGGAGGCCGTCCTACGAGCAGTACTTC. Translation: CASSLGRGPPGRPSYEQYF.

The chain combines TRBV28 with TRBJ2-7, with TRBD2 matching over 15 bases. The CDR3 runs to 18 residues. Germline loops: CDR1 MDHEN, CDR2 SYDVKM. V gave up 2 bases and J gave up 0 bases; unmatched junction bases: 5. The DNA of the CDR3 is TGTGCCAGCAGTTTAGCCGGACTAGCGGGAGGGAGCTCCTACGAGCAGTACTTC. It yields the protein CASSLAGLAGGSSYEQYF.

The chain has TRBV7-3 and TRBJ2-1, with 9 nucleotides matching TRBD2. Germline CDR1 and CDR2: SGHTA and FQGTGA. The ends lost 4 bases at V and 8 bases at J; junction bases unmatched: 15. There are 17 residues in the CDR3. As DNA, the CDR3 is TGTGCCAGCAGCTCTAAGGCCGCTGGCGGGAGGGCGGATGAGCAGTTCTTC. Protein: CASSSKAAGGRADEQFF.

The CDR3 loop is CSVTTAMNTEAFF. For the CDR3, the DNA is TGCAGCGTTACGACAGCTATGAACACTGAAGCTTTCTTT. V gene TRBV29-1 combines with J gene TRBJ1-1, with D maybe TRBD1 (5 bases). Germline V gives CDR1 SQVTM, CDR2 ANQGSEA. The ends were cut back, 5 bases at V and 0 bases at J, with 10 bases in the middle. The CDR3 loop spans 13 amino acids.

The chain joins TRBV2 to TRBJ2-2; D may be TRBD1 (5 bases). Trimming pared 6 bases from V and 2 bases from J, leaving 13 bases between. CDR3 length: 15 residues. Germline V gene lookup returns CDR1 SNHLY and CDR2 FYNNEI. CDR3 nucleotide sequence: TGTGCCAGCAGGGCCGACAGAGGAAACACCGGGGAGCTGTTTTTT. Its translation is CASRADRGNTGELFF.

The gene calls are TRBV29-1 and TRBJ2-2, with a possible D match to TRBD1 (5 bases). V lost 5 bases and J 5 bases, leaving 33 bases between the germline ends. This CDR3 has 20 amino acids. Germline V gene data show CDR1 as SQVTM and CDR2 as ANQGSEA. The CDR3 protein is CSVHRLAGILWGTLTGELFF. The CDR3 DNA reads TGCAGCGTTCATCGGTTGGCAGGGATCCTGTGGGGTACTTTAACCGGGGAGCTGTTTTTT.

The chain is built from TRBV7-6 and TRBJ2-3; possibly TRBD2 for D (5 bases). CDR1 and CDR2 from the germline V gene are SGHVS and FNYEAQ. This CDR3 region has 17 residues. V gave up 2 bases and J gave up 0 bases, with 15 bases separating them. The CDR3 sequence is CASSLIRRGSSTDTQYF. The CDR3 DNA sequence: TGTGCCAGCAGCTTAATCCGTCGGGGTTCTAGCACAGATACGCAGTATTTT.

V gene TRBV6-5 combines with J gene TRBJ2-7; TRBD1 is a possible D gene (6 bases). The CDR3 sequence is 13 residues long. In germline, CDR1 is MNHEY, CDR2 SVGAGI. V was shortened by 4 bases and J by 5 bases, with 12 bases between the two germline ends. CDR3 in amino acids: CASSSQGRHEQYF. In nucleotides, the CDR3 is TGTGCCAGCAGTTCACAGGGTCGACACGAGCAGTACTTC.